A selection of T cell receptor beta chains follows, all from one sample in a study of shared clonotypes between healthy human individuals. Sequenced by immunoSEQ multiplex PCR; TCRdb stores in-frame clones only, minus some. The sample holds some 600,000 clones, about 95% seen once. The sample taken for sequencing was naive CD8+ T cells sorted from blood. These receptors were taken from a woman aged 25 to 39 in good health. Each CDR3 is given with its conserved first and last residue. The order of the fields is V gene, D gene, clone size, J gene, CDR3 DNA, CDR3 protein. The D gene is left open where the match is weak. Expanded clones get a size class; other rows say once, few or many, or leave the size out.

TRBV27,TRBD1,NA,TRBJ1-2,TGTGCCAGCAGTTCGAGACAGGGGACTCAGGGATATGGCTACACCTTC,CASSSRQGTQGYGYTF
TRBV5-1,NA,once,TRBJ2-3,TGCGCCAGCAGCTTGGGTCTAGCGAGGCAAGATACGCAGTATTTT,CASSLGLARQDTQYF
TRBV27,TRBD2,NA,TRBJ2-1,TGTGCCAGCACTAAACTAGCGGGATCAAACAATGAGCAGTTCTTC,CASTKLAGSNNEQFF
TRBV6-9,NA,NA,TRBJ1-1,TGTGCCAGCAGAGGGGGGGTGATGGGAGCCACTGAAGCTTTCTTT,CASRGGVMGATEAFF
TRBV5-1,TRBD2,NA,TRBJ2-3,TGCGCCAGCAGCTTGTACCCCAAAATCGGCGGGAGTACAGATACGCAGTATTTT,CASSLYPKIGGSTDTQYF
TRBV29-1,NA,once,TRBJ2-2,TGCAGCGTTGAATTCCCGGGGGGCGGGAACACCGGGGAGCTGTTTTTT,CSVEFPGGGNTGELFF
TRBV28,TRBD1,NA,TRBJ1-5,TGTGCCAGCAGTAAGCTGACGCAGGGGGCGGTGGTCGGGTATAGCAATCAGCCCCAGCATTTT,CASSKLTQGAVVGYSNQPQHF
TRBV5-4,TRBD1,NA,TRBJ1-1,TGTGCCAGCAGCTGGACAGGGGGCGCGGATGAAGCTTTCTTT,CASSWTGGADEAFF
TRBV7-8,NA,NA,TRBJ2-5,TGTGCCAGCAGCCCCGGGTGGAGGGAACAAGAGACCCAGTACTTC,CASSPGWREQETQYF
TRBV11-3,TRBD1,once,TRBJ2-7,TGTGCCAGCAGCACCCTGGGGGGACAGGCCTACTACGAGCAGTACTTC,CASSTLGGQAYYEQYF
TRBV9,TRBD2,once,TRBJ2-7,TGTGCCAGCAGCTCGGGACTAGCCTACGAGCAGTACTTC,CASSSGLAYEQYF
TRBV5-1,NA,once,TRBJ1-2,TGCGCCAGCAGCCCCTACCTGGGGGACTATGGCTACACCTTC,CASSPYLGDYGYTF
TRBV7-9,NA,NA,TRBJ1-5,TGTGCCAGCAGCTTAGGGGATAGCAATCAGCCCCAGCATTTT,CASSLGDSNQPQHF
TRBV29-1,NA,NA,TRBJ1-2,TGCAGCGTTGAAGATTTCCAGGGCTATGGCTACACCTTC,CSVEDFQGYGYTF
TRBV11-2,NA,NA,TRBJ2-5,TGTGCCAGCAGCTCGAGAGACAGTGCACCTGAATGGCAAGAGACCCAGTACTTC,CASSSRDSAPEWQETQYF
TRBV7-9,TRBD1,NA,TRBJ1-4,TGTGCCAGCAAGCCGGGACAGCCGAATGAAAAACTGTTTTTT,CASKPGQPNEKLFF
TRBV9,NA,NA,TRBJ2-7,TGTGCCAGCAGCGTAGAGGGCGAAAGCTCCTACGAGCAGTACTTC,CASSVEGESSYEQYF
TRBV28,NA,NA,TRBJ2-7,TGTGCCAGCAGTTTACCTATCAGGGGAGGCTACGAGCAGTACTTC,CASSLPIRGGYEQYF
TRBV5-1,NA,NA,TRBJ1-1,TGCGCCAGCAGCTTGGCCCGGGGGCATAACACTGAAGCTTTCTTT,CASSLARGHNTEAFF
TRBV5-8,NA,NA,TRBJ2-1,TGTGCCAGCAGCTTTTCGAGGAATGAGCAGTTCTTC,CASSFSRNEQFF
TRBV10-2,NA,NA,TRBJ2-7,TGCGCCAGCTCTATAGCGGAAGGCTCCTACGAGCAGTACTTC,CASSIAEGSYEQYF
TRBV7-9,TRBD1,NA,TRBJ2-1,TGTGCCAGCAGCTGGGACCTGGGACAGTACTACAATGAGCAGTTCTTC,CASSWDLGQYYNEQFF
TRBV27,NA,NA,TRBJ2-7,TGTGCCAGCAGTTTAGTCGCGTATGGCGAGCAGTACTTC,CASSLVAYGEQYF
TRBV25-1,NA,NA,TRBJ2-1,TGTGCCAGCAGTGAAAGGGGCTACAATGAGCAGTTCTTC,CASSERGYNEQFF
TRBV6-5,TRBD2,NA,TRBJ2-7,TGTGCCACCGCTAGCGGGAGCGGGTCCGAGCAGTACTTC,CATASGSGSEQYF
TRBV28,TRBD1,once,TRBJ2-5,TGTGCCACCACCGGGACAGGGGGCCAAGAGACCCAGTACTTC,CATTGTGGQETQYF
TRBV7-6,NA,NA,TRBJ2-7,TGTGCCAGCAGTCCAGAAGCGTCGTCCTACGAGCAGTACTTC,CASSPEASSYEQYF